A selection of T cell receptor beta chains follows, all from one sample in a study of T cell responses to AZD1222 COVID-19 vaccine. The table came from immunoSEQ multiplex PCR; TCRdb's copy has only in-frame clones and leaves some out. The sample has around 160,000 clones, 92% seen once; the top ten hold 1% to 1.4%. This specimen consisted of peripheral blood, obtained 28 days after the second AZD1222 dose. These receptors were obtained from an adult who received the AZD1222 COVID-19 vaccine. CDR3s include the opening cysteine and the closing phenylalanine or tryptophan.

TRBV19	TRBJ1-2	CASSVVTAYGYTF
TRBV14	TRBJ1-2	CASSQEMIQGKNGYTF
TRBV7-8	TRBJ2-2	CASSLAGGPGELFF
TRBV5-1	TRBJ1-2	CASSPQGANYGYTF
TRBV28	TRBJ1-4	CASSFGGTQFNEKLFF
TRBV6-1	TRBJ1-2	CASSEPGTRWDGYTF
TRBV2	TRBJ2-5	CASRGQQETQYF
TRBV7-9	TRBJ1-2	CASSATDRRNYGYTF
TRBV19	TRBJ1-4	CASSIAHGTTNEKLFF
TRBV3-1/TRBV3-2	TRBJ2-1	CASSATDGDNEQFF
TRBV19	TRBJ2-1	CASTEGGPREQFF
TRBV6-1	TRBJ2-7	CASSGHPGQDFYEQYF
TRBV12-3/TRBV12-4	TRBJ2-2	CASSVQDTGELFF
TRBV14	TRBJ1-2	CASSPGPAKGTF
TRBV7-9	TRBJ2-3	CASSRGGPITDTQYF
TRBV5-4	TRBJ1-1	CASSPPARGTEAFF
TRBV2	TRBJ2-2	CATSGAVGFTGELFF
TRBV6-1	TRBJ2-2	CASSDLTGELFF
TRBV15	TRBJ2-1	CATSRGDQGREQFF
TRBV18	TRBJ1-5	CASSPGGTGPQHF
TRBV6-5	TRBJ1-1	CASSYNRGTEAFF
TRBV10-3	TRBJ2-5	CAISPGPGETQYF
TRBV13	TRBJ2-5	CASSLGELQETQYF
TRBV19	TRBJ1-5	CASSGARGNQPQHF
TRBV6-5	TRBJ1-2	CASKVVYGYTF
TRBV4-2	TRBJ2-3	CASSQKQGLTDTQYF
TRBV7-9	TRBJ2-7	CASSPTGQGGKQYF
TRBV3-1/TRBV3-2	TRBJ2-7	CASSQESGGLQGQRNEQYF
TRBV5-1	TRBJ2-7	CASSLIQGPYEQYF
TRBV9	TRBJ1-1	CASSPTTRNTEAFF
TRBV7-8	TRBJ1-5	CASSLAHNNQPQHF
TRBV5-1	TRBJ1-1	CASSRTGLLNTEAFF
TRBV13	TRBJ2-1	CASRWDRGNEQFF
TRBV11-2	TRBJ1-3	CASSLLPGALSGNTIYF
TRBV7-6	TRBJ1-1	CASSSPSGENTEAFF
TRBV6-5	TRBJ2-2	CASSYSTGRHSGELFF